These T cell receptor beta chains were read from a single sample in a study of T cell repertoires in cytomegalovirus infection. MiXCR was run by TCRdb on the reads, yielding one entry per CDR3 protein. This table has 200,000 or so distinct CDR3 sequences, roughly 27% appearing once. Sequencing was performed on PBMCs. The source of these receptors is a human donor in good health (CMV status not recorded). Some clones in this sample may be carry-over from other donors' samples. The CDR3 runs from the conserved cysteine through the conserved F or W. D genes are given only for firm matches. Some rows have no size entry. The others give once, few or many, or a class for an expanded clone.

>TRBV7-2|-|TRBJ2-7|TRBD2
TGTGCCAGCAGCCTCCGCGGCCTAGCGGGGGACTCCTACGAGCAGTACTTC
CASSLRGLAGDSYEQYF
>TRBV15|-|TRBJ1-5|-
TGTGCCACCAGCAGAGGTGCGGGCGTCGGTCAACTAATGTTT
CATSRGAGVGQLMF
>TRBV19|few|TRBJ1-5|TRBD1
TGTGCCAGTAGACCGGACAGGGTAGGAGCCCAGCATTTT
CASRPDRVGAQHF
>TRBV6-2/TRBV6-3|few|TRBJ2-5|-
TGTGCCAGCAGTGCCTCAGGGTTTTTGGAGACCCAGTACTTC
CASSASGFLETQYF
>TRBV20-1|few|TRBJ2-3|TRBD2
TGCAGTGCACAAGCGGGGGGGCAGGCAGATACGCAGTATTTT
CSAQAGGQADTQYF
>TRBV7-6|many|TRBJ2-7|TRBD2
TGTGCCAGCGGATGGACTAGCAACCCTGACGAGCAGTACTTC
CASGWTSNPDEQYF
>TRBV10-3|-|TRBJ1-1|-
TGTGCCATCAGTGGCCAGAGGAACACTGAAGCTTTCTTT
CAISGQRNTEAFF
>TRBV7-9|few|TRBJ2-1|TRBD1
TGTGCCAGCAGCTTAGCTGACAGGGGATCATACAATGAGCAGTTCTTC
CASSLADRGSYNEQFF
>TRBV7-2|many|TRBJ2-6|-
TGTGCCAGCAGCTATTCCCGGGAAGGGGCCAACGTCCTGACTTTC
CASSYSREGANVLTF
>TRBV2|-|TRBJ2-2|-
TGTGCCAGCAGTGAACAGGGTAGGGGCACCGGGGAGCTGTTTTTT
CASSEQGRGTGELFF
>TRBV7-8|-|TRBJ1-3|TRBD1
TGTGCCAGCAGCAAACCCCAGGGGGCAAGAAACACCATATATTTT
CASSKPQGARNTIYF
>TRBV7-9|-|TRBJ1-1|-
TGTGCCAGCAGCTTTGTCACTGAAGCTTTCTTT
CASSFVTEAFF
>TRBV6-5|few|TRBJ2-2|-
TGTGCCAGCAGTTACCGCCTTCGCACCGGGGAGCTGTTTTTT
CASSYRLRTGELFF
>TRBV4-1|-|TRBJ2-2|-
TGCGCCAGCAGCCTCGTAGGGCCCGCCTTGGGCACCGGGGAGCTGTTTTTT
CASSLVGPALGTGELFF
>TRBV7-2|many|TRBJ2-7|-
TGTGCCAGCAGCCTAGAGGGTGTAGAGCAGTACTTC
CASSLEGVEQYF
>TRBV11-2|-|TRBJ2-3|-
TGTGCCAGCAGCCCCCGCCTGGAAGACAGAAGCACAGATAGGCAGTATTTT
CASSPRLEDRSTDRQYF
>TRBV6-2/TRBV6-3|-|TRBJ2-5|-
TGTGCCAGCAGTTACTTGCAGGGTTACCAAGAGACCCAGTACTTC
CASSYLQGYQETQYF
>TRBV29-1|-|TRBJ1-6|-
TGCAGCGTTGAGGAGGAGGCTTCCAATTCACCCCTCCACTTT
CSVEEEASNSPLHF
>TRBV6-2/TRBV6-3|-|TRBJ1-2|-
TGTGCCAGCAGTTACTCTAGAAGTTACTATGGCTACACCTTC
CASSYSRSYYGYTF
>TRBV4-3|-|TRBJ1-6|TRBD1
TGCGCCAGCAGCCAAGAGTACAGGGGGAATTCACCCCTCCACTTT
CASSQEYRGNSPLHF
>TRBV3-1|-|TRBJ2-5|-
TGTGCCAGCAGCGCCCAGCAGGTATTGGGAATAGAGACCCAGTACTTC
CASSAQQVLGIETQYF
>TRBV7-3|-|TRBJ2-2|-
TGTGCCAGCAGCTTAATCCCGACACCGCCGGAGCTGTTTTTT
CASSLIPTPPELFF
>TRBV7-8|few|TRBJ2-2|TRBD1
TGTGCCAGCAGCCGCTTATCCGGGACAGGGGGGGACACCGGGGAGCTGTTTTTT
CASSRLSGTGGDTGELFF
>TRBV7-8|many|TRBJ2-2|TRBD2
TGTGCCAGCAGCTTAGGGCGGGGGGGGTATACCGGGGAGCTGTTTTTT
CASSLGRGGYTGELFF
>TRBV7-7|-|TRBJ2-5|-
TGTGCTAGCAGCTTAGCAGGGGAGGGCTTGGAGACCCAGTACTTC
CASSLAGEGLETQYF
>TRBV5-6|-|TRBJ1-3|-
TGTGCCAGCAGTTCTAGGGAGCGGGGAAACACCATATATTTT
CASSSRERGNTIYF
>TRBV19|few|TRBJ1-6|-
TGTGCCAGTAGTGGAGTTGGCGGCGGCGGAAATTCACCCCTCCACTTT
CASSGVGGGGNSPLHF
>TRBV7-2|-|TRBJ1-2|TRBD1
TGTGCCAGCAGCTTGACAGGGGCTCCTAACTATGGCTACACCTTC
CASSLTGAPNYGYTF
>TRBV7-8|many|TRBJ2-7|-
TGTGCCAGCAGCTTAGACGCGGGGGCCCCCTACGAGCAGTACTTC
CASSLDAGAPYEQYF
>TRBV5-5|-|TRBJ2-5|-
TGTGCCAGCAGCTTGGGATCCGGGACACAAGAGACCCAGTACTTC
CASSLGSGTQETQYF
>TRBV29-1|-|TRBJ1-1|-
TGCAGCGTTGAAGTTGCGGGGGCAGTGACTGAAGCTTTCTTT
CSVEVAGAVTEAFF
>TRBV6-1|few|TRBJ2-2|-
TGTGCCAGCAGCCCAAAGGGGGGCCTTGGGACCGGGGAGCTGTTTTTT
CASSPKGGLGTGELFF
>TRBV28|-|TRBJ2-5|TRBD2
TGTGCCAGCAGTTCAAGGGCTAGCGGGGGGTGGGAGGAGACCCAGTACTTC
CASSSRASGGWEETQYF
>TRBV11-2|-|TRBJ2-1|-
TGTGCCAGCAGCTTAGAGGGGGGGGCTAACAATGAGCAGTTCTTC
CASSLEGGANNEQFF
>TRBV25-1|many|TRBJ1-1|-
TGTGCCAGCAGTGAATGGGGGGCCCAGGGGAAGGCTGAAGCTTTCTTT
CASSEWGAQGKAEAFF
>TRBV19|-|TRBJ2-2|TRBD1
TGTGCCAGTACCCCGACAGGGGTGAACACCGGGGAGCTGTTTTTT
CASTPTGVNTGELFF
>TRBV7-8|-|TRBJ1-2|TRBD1
TGTGCCAGCAGCCCTTACAGGGGGACGGTAGGATATGGCTACACCTTC
CASSPYRGTVGYGYTF
>TRBV7-9|-|TRBJ1-1|TRBD1
TGTGCCAGCAGCTTAGGGCAGGGGGAAGGCGTTACTGAAGCTTTCTTT
CASSLGQGEGVTEAFF
>TRBV19|-|TRBJ1-2|TRBD1
TGTGCCAGTAGTATCCGGGACAGGGAAAGGACCTATGGCTACACCTTC
CASSIRDRERTYGYTF
>TRBV7-8|-|TRBJ2-1|-
TGTGCCAGCAGTAACCAGGACGATGAGCAGTTCTTC
CASSNQDDEQFF
>TRBV12-3/TRBV12-4|-|TRBJ2-3|TRBD1
TGTGCCAGCAGACTGAGGGGGCGCGGCACAGATACGCAGTATTTT
CASRLRGRGTDTQYF